The 9 T cell receptor beta chains reported below all come from one sample, sequenced in a study of Graves' ophthalmopathy and Graves' hyperthyroidism. The sequenced template was RNA, covering the TCR beta CDR3 region. First-round RT-PCR with HTBI primers preceded a second-round multiplex PCR. TCRdb independently ran MiXCR on the multiplex PCR reads; one entry per CDR3 protein. Among some 410,000 distinct CDR3 sequences listed, under 25% were seen once. Specimen: peripheral blood. The receptors derive from a woman aged 18-35 years with stable Graves' hyperthyroidism.

The chain joins TRBV5-8 to TRBJ1-1; D is perhaps TRBD1 (5 bases). This CDR3 is 14 amino acids long. Trimming took off 0 bases at V and 5 bases at J, with 11 bases between the two ends. Germline V gives CDR1 SGHTS, CDR2 YDEGEE. DNA for the CDR3: TGTGCCAGCAGCTTGGCACGGGGCGGTACTGAAGCTTTCTTT. Translating it yields CASSLARGGTEAFF.

This clonotype was found many times. The V gene is TRBV6-5, the J gene TRBJ1-1; D uncertain. V was trimmed by 5 bases and J by 5 bases, leaving 18 bases between them. This CDR3 region has 15 residues. Germline V gene lookup returns CDR1 MNHEY and CDR2 SVGAGI. DNA of the CDR3: TGTGCCAGCAGTAGCGGCAGGCGGAGAGAGACTGAAGCTTTCTTT. Translation gives CASSSGRRRETEAFF.

The chain joins TRBV24-1 to TRBJ2-7; D ambiguous. The CDR3 contains 13 residues. V was trimmed by 3 bases and J by 6 bases, leaving 11 bases between them. Per germline, CDR1 KGHDR and CDR2 SFDVKD. Written as DNA, the CDR3 is TGTGCCACCAGTGATCCCGGACGGTCCGAGCAGTACTTC. Translation: CATSDPGRSEQYF.

This clonotype was seen ten or more times. The chain couples TRBV6-1 to TRBJ2-3, with 13 bases identical to TRBD2. Germline V CDR1 and CDR2: MNHNS, SASEGT. V lost 6 bases, J lost 10 bases, and 10 bases stayed unmatched. This CDR3 contains 15 residues. The CDR3 DNA reads TGTGCCAGCAGCCCCGGGACTAGCGGGAACTACCCGCAGTATTTT. The encoded protein is CASSPGTSGNYPQYF.

This clonotype occurred many times. The chain couples TRBV6-5 to TRBJ1-5; 9 bases are a match to TRBD1. The germline V gene has CDR1 MNHEY and CDR2 SVGAGI. V lost 5 bases, J lost 4 bases, and 6 bases stayed unmatched. CDR3 length equals 15 residues. The CDR3 here is CASSRLGQGNQPQHF. The CDR3 nucleotides read TGTGCCAGCAGTAGGCTCGGACAGGGGAATCAGCCCCAGCATTTT.

Ten or more counts support this clonotype. CDR3 region: CASSEWRTGMRTEAFF. The CDR3 DNA follows: TGTGCCAGCAGTGAATGGAGGACAGGGATGAGGACTGAAGCTTTCTTT. The genes are TRBV6-1 and TRBJ1-1; 8 bases line up with TRBD1. Germline CDR1 MNHNS, CDR2 SASEGT. J gave up 5 bases and V 2 bases, and 10 bases lay outside the gene matches. This CDR3 contains 16 residues.

In its sample, this clonotype was seen many times. This chain connects TRBV7-8 to TRBJ2-2; 8 bases are shared with TRBD2. CDR1 SGHVS and CDR2 FQNEAQ come from the germline V gene. This CDR3 spans 17 amino acids. The trim removed 0 bases at V and 3 bases at J, leaving 6 bases unmatched. The CDR3 sequence: CASSLARIAGHTGELFF. CDR3 DNA: TGTGCCAGCAGCTTAGCGCGGATAGCGGGGCACACCGGGGAGCTGTTTTTT.

In the case of this clonotype: This may come from a read error, since a much larger clone is one base off. V gene TRBV11-2 combines with J gene TRBJ2-5, with TRBD2 as a possible D gene (6 bases). The V gene's germline CDR1 is SGHAT and CDR2 FQNNGV. The CDR3 spans 15 residues. CDR3 region: CASSFRVREEESQYF. The CDR3, as DNA: TGTGCCAGCAGCTTCCGAGTGCGGGAAGAGGAGAGCCAGTACTTC.

This clonotype was seen repeatedly, ten times or more. The rearrangement joins TRBV28 to TRBJ2-5; D unresolved. CDR3 size: 16 residues. Deletions cut 6 bases from V and 2 bases from J, with 19 bases between. Germline V CDR1 and CDR2: MDHEN, SYDVKM. The CDR3 region has the DNA TGTGCCAGCAGCAAAAGACACTATTCCTTACAAGAGACCCAGTACTTC. Protein sequence: CASSKRHYSLQETQYF.